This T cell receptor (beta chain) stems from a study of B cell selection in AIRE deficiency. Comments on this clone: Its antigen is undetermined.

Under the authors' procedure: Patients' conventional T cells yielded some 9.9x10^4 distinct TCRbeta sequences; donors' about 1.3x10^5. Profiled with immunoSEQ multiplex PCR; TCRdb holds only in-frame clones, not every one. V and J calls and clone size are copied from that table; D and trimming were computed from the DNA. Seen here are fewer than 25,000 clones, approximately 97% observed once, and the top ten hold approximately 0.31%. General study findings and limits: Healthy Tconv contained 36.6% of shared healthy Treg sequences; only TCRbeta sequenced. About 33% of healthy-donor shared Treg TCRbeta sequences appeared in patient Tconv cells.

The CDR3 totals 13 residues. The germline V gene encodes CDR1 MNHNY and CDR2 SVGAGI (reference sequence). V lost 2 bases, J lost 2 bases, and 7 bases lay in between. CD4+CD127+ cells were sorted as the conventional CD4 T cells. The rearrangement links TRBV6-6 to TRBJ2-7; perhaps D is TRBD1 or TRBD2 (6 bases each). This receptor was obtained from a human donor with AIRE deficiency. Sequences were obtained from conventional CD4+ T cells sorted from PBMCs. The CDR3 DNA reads TGTGCCAGCAGTTACCGGGGGCCCTACGAGCAGTACTTC. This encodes CASSYRGPYEQYF.